This TCR beta chain was sequenced in a study of beta chain features in type 1 diabetes. CDR3 size: 15 residues. Germline CDR1 and CDR2: SGHTA and FQGNSA. V was pared by 5 bases and J by 4 bases, with 9 bases of the junction left unmatched. All of the isolated RNA was reverse transcribed, so expressed TCRB transcripts were sequenced. TCRdb's table, derived via immunoSEQ multiplex PCR, lists solely in-frame clones and lacks some. The sample shows approximately 160,000 clones, about 8.1% of them seen only once. The clonotype originates from a man between 18 and 35 years old in good health. The chain joins TRBV7-2 to TRBJ2-5; TRBD2 agrees at 8 bases. Sample: central memory CD4+ T cells from blood. CDR3 nucleotide sequence: TGTGCCAGCAGCCCCCGGGAGGGGAGGGGAGAGACCCAGTACTTC. This sequence encodes CASSPREGRGETQYF. Filled out from reference TRBV7-2 and TRBJ2-5, the complete variable domain reads GAGVSQSPSNKVTEKGKDVELRCDPISGHTALYWYRQSLGQGLEFLIYFQGNSAPDKSGLPSDRFSAERTGGSVSTLTIQRTQQEDSAVYLCASSPREGRGETQYFGPGTRLLVL.